This T cell receptor beta chain was identified during a study of blood T cell repertoires in COVID-19. Whole-study context: COVID-19 samples collected from the United States, Italy and Spain covered acute and convalescent phases.

Seattle's enrolled individuals joined amid active infection and were then monitored longitudinally. As processed by the authors: Amplifying reference gene primers gave estimates of nucleated cell counts. Measured with immunoSEQ multiplex PCR; TCRdb has only the in-frame clones, and not every one. Clonal size and the V and J genes are those of that table, whereas D and trimming came from the DNA. The data hold around 290,000 clones, with roughly 92% observed a single time. The sequenced sample consisted of peripheral blood. The origin of this receptor is a woman aged 25 to 39 with COVID-19, enrolled during active disease.

As DNA, the CDR3 is TGTGCCAGCAGCTGGGGCTGGAACACTGAAGCTTTCTTT. This translates into CASSWGWNTEAFF. This chain connects TRBV5-5 to TRBJ1-1; possible D gene TRBD1, 5 bases. The CDR3 is 13 residues long. V dropped 3 bases and J dropped 1 base, with 7 bases sitting between them. Germline CDR1 reads SGHKS; CDR2 reads YYEKEE (reference sequence).